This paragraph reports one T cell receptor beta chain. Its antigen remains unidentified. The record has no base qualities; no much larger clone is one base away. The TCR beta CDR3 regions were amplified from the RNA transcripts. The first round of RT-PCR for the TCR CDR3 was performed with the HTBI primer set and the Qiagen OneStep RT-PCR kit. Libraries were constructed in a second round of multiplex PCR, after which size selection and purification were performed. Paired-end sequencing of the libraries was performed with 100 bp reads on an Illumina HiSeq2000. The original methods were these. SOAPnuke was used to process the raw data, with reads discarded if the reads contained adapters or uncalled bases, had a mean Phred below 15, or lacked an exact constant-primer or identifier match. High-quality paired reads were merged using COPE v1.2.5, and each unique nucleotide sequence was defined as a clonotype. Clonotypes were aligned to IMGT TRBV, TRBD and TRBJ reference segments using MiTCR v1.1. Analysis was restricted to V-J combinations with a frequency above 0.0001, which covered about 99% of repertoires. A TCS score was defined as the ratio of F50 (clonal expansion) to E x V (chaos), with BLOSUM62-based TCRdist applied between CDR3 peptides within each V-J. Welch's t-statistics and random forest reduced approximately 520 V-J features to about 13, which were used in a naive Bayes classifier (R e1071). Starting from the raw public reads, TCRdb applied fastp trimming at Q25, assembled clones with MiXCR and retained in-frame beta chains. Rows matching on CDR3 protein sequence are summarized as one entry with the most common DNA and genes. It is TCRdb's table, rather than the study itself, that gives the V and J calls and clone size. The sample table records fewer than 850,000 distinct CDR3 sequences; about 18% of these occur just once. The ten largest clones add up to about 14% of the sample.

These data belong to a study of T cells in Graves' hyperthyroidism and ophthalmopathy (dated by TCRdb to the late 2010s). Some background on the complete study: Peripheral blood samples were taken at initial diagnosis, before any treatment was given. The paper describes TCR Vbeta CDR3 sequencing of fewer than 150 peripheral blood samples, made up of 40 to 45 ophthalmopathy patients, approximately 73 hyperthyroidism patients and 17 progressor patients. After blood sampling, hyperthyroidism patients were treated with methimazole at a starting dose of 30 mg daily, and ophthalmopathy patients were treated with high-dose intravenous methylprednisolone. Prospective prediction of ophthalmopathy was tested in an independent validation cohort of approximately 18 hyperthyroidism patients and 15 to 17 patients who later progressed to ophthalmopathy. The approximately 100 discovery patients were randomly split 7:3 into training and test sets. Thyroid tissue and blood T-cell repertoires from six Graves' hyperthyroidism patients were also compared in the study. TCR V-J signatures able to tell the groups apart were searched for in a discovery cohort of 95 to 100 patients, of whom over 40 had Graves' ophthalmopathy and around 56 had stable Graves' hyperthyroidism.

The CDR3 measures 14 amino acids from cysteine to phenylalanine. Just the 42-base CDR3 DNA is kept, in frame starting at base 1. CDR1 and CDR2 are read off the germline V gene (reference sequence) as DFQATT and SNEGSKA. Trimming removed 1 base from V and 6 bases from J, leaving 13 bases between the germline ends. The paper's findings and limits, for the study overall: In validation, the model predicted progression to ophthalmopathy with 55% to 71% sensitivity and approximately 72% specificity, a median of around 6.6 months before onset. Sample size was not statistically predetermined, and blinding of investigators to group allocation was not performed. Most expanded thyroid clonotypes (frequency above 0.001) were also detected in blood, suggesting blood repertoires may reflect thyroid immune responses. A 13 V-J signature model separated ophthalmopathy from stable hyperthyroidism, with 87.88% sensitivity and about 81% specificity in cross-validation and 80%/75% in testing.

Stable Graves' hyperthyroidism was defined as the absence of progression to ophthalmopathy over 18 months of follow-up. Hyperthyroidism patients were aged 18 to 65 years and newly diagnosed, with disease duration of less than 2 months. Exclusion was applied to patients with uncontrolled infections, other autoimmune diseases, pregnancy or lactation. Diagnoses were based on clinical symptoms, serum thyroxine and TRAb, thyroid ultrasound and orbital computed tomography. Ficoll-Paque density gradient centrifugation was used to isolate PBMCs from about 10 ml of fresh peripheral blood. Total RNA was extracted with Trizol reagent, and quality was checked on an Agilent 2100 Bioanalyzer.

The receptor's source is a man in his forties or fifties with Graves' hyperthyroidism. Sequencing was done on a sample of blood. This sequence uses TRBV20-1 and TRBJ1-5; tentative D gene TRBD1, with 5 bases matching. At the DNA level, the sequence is TGCAGTGCTAGAGTCGGGGACCTCACTCAGCCCCAGCATTTT. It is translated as CSARVGDLTQPQHF.